This T cell receptor beta chain came from a study of lymphopenia after photon versus proton radiotherapy (dated by TCRdb to the late 2010s). Concerning the study at large: In patients with gastrointestinal tumors who developed high-grade lymphopenia, the study compared the immunological effects of photon radiation therapy with those of proton radiation therapy. The goal of the study was to characterize the differences between the two radiation modalities in how they affect the immune system. A cohort of around 21 patients with gastrointestinal tumors who received either photon or proton therapy and subsequently developed lymphopenia was included. General findings and caveats noted by the study authors: During treatment, patients who received photon therapy lost naive T cells and TCR diversity and gained effector/memory populations, whereas patients who received proton therapy remained relatively stable. Among patients across the cohort who died, overall survival time showed an inverse correlation with a larger post-nadir drop in TCR diversity. The survival association was assessed only in patients who died, and the authors presented better survival with proton therapy as a possibility rather than a demonstrated result. After the lymphocyte count nadir, oligoclonal expansion, especially of CD8+ Temra cells, was observed in photon-treated repertoires, and the drop in diversity was driven by this expansion.

As regards this clone: The antigen it binds to is not known. Base qualities are missing; no much larger clone stands one base away.

For this chain, trimming is 3 bases at the V end and 2 bases at the J end, and the number of junction bases without a gene match is 8. From cysteine to phenylalanine, the CDR3 is 16 amino acids long. Here the CDR3 DNA is all that survives: 48 bases in frame from base 1. CDR1 and CDR2 are read off the germline V gene as SGHAT and FQNNGV. The receptor library was made with the immunoSEQ multiplex PCR assay. Deep sequencing of rearranged TCR beta loci, alongside multiparametric flow cytometry, was used to profile T cell repertoires. Imported from immuneACCESS, the table was reduced by TCRdb to in-frame sequences with V and J called. These copies leave out some clones; in studies compared against another copy, an unresolved V gene accounts for under half, and the cause of the remainder is not known. This sample lists 20,000 to 30,000 clones; roughly four fifths were detected once. The ten top clones hold less than 25% of the sample.

The sequence was obtained from a woman aged 70-85 years with pancreatic cancer. The specimen was peripheral blood, collected from a patient treated with proton-based radiotherapy. The rearrangement combines TRBV11-2 with TRBJ2-3; 7 junctional bases match TRBD2. The DNA sequence is TGTGCCAGCAGCTTGTTTAGCGGGCCGTCCACAGATACGCAGTATTTT. Its translation is CASSLFSGPSTDTQYF.